The sequence of this TCR beta chain was determined in a study of T-cell reconstitution after alpha-beta-depleted transplantation in children. Concerning this clonotype itself: The antigen is undetermined.

The library targeted TCRbeta and was prepared with unique molecular identifiers. MiXCR, run by TCRdb on the PCR reads, gives a single entry per CDR3 protein. The repertoire holds just under 350,000 distinct CDR3 sequences, with 16% as singletons. General observations from the study: Newly produced T cells mostly accounted for T-cell counts and diversity one year post-transplant. Approximately two months post-transplant, alpha-beta T cells reportedly originated from several hundred expanded graft clones. Day-60 TCRbeta diversity that was high in some patients was derived from surviving recipient T cells and thymic progenitors.

This CDR3 has 12 residues. V was trimmed by 6 bases and J by 6 bases, leaving 12 bases between them. The germline V gene encodes CDR1 WSHSY and CDR2 SAAADI. The input for sequencing was PBMCs, mostly from graft donor cells, taken 360 days after TCRalphabeta/CD19-depleted stem cell transplant. The clonotype comes from a male patient under 10 years old who had a stem cell transplant for acute lymphoblastic leukemia, so the T cells may come from the graft donor. V usage is TRBV10-2 and J usage is TRBJ2-7; D gene ambiguous. This CDR3 is CASSQTTGEQYF. The CDR3 nucleotides read TGCGCCAGCAGCCAAACAACGGGCGAGCAGTACTTC.